This TCR beta chain originates from a study of T cells in Graves' hyperthyroidism and ophthalmopathy. Overall study results and limits: The model foresaw ophthalmopathy a median around seven months prior to onset.

Researchers amplified the TCR beta CDR3 regions from RNA transcripts. First-round RT-PCR with HTBI primers amplified the TCR CDR3 region. TCRdb re-derived calls from the multiplex PCR reads in MiXCR, one entry per CDR3 protein. The repertoire holds 250,000 or so distinct CDR3 sequences, with about 16% as singletons. This clonotype was seen many times. Its specificity is not known. Patients showing uncontrolled infection, other autoimmune disease, pregnancy or lactation were ineligible. Diagnostic assessment was based on clinical symptoms, serum thyroxine and TRAb, thyroid ultrasound and orbital computed tomography. This CDR3 region has 15 residues. With 0 bases clipped from V and 6 bases from J, the junction kept 3 bases outside the gene matches. Germline V gene sequence: CDR1 SGHRS, CDR2 YFSETQ.

The chain couples TRBV5-1 to TRBJ1-6, with TRBD1 matching over 7 bases. The clonotype was recovered from a woman aged 18-30 years with Graves' ophthalmopathy. The sequenced sample consisted of blood. The CDR3 protein is CASSLETGSNSPLHF. CDR3 nucleotides: TGCGCCAGCAGCTTGGAGACAGGGTCTAATTCACCCCTCCACTTT.